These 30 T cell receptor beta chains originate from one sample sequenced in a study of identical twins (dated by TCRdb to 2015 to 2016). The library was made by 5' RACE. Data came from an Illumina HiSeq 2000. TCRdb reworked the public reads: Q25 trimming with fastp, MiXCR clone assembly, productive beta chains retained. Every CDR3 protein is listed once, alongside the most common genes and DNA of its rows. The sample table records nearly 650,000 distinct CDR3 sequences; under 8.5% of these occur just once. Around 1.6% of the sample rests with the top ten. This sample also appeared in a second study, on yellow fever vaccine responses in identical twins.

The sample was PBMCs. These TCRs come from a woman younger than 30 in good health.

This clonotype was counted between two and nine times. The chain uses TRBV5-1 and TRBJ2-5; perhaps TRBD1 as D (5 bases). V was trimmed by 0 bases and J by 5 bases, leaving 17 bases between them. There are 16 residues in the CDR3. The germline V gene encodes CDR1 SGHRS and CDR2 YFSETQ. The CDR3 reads CASSLGGGPGWETQYF. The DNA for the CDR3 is TGCGCCAGCAGCTTGGGCGGTGGCCCAGGGTGGGAGACCCAGTACTTC.

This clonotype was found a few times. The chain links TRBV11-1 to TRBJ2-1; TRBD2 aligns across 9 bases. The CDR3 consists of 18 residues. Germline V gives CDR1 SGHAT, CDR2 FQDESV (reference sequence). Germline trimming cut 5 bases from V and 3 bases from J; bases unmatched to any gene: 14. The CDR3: CASSPLSGSSSHYNEQFF. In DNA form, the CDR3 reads TGTGCCAGCAGCCCCCTTAGCGGGAGTTCCTCCCACTACAATGAGCAGTTCTTC.

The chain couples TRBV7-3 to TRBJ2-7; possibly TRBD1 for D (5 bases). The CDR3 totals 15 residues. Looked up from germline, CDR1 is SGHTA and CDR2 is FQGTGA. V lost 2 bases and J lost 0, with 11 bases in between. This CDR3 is CASSLGGQSSYEQYF. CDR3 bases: TGTGCCAGCAGCTTAGGTGGACAAAGCTCCTACGAGCAGTACTTC.

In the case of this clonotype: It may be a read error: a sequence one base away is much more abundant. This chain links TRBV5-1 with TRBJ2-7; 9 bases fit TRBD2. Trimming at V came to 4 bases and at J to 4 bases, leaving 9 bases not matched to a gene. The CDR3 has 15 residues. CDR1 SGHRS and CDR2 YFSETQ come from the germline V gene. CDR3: CASSGMTSGTYEQYF. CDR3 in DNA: TGCGCCAGCAGCGGGATGACTAGCGGTACATACGAGCAGTACTTC.

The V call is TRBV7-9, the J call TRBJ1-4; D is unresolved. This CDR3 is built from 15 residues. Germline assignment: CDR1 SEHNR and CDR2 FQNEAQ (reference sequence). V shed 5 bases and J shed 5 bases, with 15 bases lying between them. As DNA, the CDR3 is TGTGCCAGCAGCGCCTACATGGGCCAAAATGAAAAACTGTTTTTT. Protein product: CASSAYMGQNEKLFF. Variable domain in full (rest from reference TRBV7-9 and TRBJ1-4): DTGVSQNPRHKITKRGQNVTFRCDPISEHNRLYWYRQTLGQGPEFLTYFQNEAQLEKSRLLSDRFSAERPKGSFSTLEIQRTEQGDSAMYLCASSAYMGQNEKLFFGSGTQLSVL.

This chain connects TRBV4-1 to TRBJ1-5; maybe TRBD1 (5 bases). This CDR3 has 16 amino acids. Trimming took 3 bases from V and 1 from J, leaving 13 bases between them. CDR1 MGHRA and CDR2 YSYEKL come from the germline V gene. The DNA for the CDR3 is TGCGCCAGCAGCCACCAACCGGACAAGAGCAATCAGCCCCAGCATTTT. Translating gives CASSHQPDKSNQPQHF.

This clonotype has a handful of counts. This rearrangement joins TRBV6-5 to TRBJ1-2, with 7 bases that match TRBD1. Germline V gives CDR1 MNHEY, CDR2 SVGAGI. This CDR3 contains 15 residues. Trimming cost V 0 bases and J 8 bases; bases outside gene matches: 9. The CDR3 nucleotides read TGTGCCAGCAGTTACTCAGGAAGGGGGCGATGGGGCTACACCTTC. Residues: CASSYSGRGRWGYTF.

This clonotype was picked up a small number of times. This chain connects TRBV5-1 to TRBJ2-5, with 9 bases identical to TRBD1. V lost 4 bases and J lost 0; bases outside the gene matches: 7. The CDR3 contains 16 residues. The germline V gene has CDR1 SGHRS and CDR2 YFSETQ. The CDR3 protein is CASSPGTGTYQETQYF. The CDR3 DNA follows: TGCGCCAGCAGCCCAGGGACAGGGACGTACCAAGAGACCCAGTACTTC.

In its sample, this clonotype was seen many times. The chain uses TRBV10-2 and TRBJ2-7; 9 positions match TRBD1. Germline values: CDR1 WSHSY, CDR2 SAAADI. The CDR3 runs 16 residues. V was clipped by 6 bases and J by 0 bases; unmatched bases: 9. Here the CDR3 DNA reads TGCGCCAGCAGCCCAGCCCCGGGACAGGGCTCCTACGAGCAGTACTTC. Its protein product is CASSPAPGQGSYEQYF.

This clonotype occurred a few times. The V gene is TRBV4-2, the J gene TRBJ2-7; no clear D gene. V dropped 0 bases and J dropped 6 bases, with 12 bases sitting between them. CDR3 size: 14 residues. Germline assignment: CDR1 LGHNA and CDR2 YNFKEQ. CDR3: CASSQDVAKVEQYF. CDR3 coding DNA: TGTGCCAGCAGCCAAGATGTGGCTAAAGTCGAGCAGTACTTC.

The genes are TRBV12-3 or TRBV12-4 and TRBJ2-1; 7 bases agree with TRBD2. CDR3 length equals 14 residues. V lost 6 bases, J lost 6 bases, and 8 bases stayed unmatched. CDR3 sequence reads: CASRPTPSGNEQFF. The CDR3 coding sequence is TGTGCCAGCAGACCTACCCCTAGCGGCAATGAGCAGTTCTTC.

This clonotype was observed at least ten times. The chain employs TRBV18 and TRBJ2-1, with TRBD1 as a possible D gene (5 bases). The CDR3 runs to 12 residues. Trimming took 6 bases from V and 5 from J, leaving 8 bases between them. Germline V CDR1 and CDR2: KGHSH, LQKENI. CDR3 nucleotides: TGTGCCAGCTCCGCGACAGACAATGAGCAGTTCTTC. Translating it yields CASSATDNEQFF.

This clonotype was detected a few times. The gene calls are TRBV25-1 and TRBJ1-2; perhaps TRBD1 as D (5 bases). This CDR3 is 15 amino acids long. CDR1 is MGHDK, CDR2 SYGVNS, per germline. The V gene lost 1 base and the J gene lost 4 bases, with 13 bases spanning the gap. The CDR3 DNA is TGTGCCAGCAGTGAATTCGGGGGGAGTAGCTATGGCTACACCTTC. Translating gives CASSEFGGSSYGYTF.

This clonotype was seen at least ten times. CDR3 nucleotide sequence: TGCGCCAGCGGCGATCTCGGGGGCTACACCTTC. Its protein product is CASGDLGGYTF. The chain links TRBV5-1 to TRBJ1-2, with D unresolved. CDR1 SGHRS and CDR2 YFSETQ come from the germline V gene. Trimming removed 7 bases at V and 8 bases at J, with 12 bases between. The length of the CDR3 is 11 residues.

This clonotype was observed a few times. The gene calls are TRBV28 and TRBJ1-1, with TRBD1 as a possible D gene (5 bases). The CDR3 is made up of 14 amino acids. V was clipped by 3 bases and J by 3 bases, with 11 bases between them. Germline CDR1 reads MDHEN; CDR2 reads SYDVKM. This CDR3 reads CASSLGRPDTEAFF. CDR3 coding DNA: TGTGCCAGCAGTTTGGGACGCCCAGACACTGAAGCTTTCTTT.

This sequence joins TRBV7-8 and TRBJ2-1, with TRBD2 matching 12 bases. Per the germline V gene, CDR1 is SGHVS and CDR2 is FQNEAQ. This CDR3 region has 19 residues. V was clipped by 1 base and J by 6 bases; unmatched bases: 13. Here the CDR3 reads CASSLGTLAGGHYGNEQFF. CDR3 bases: TGTGCCAGCAGCTTAGGGACCCTAGCGGGGGGGCATTATGGCAATGAGCAGTTCTTC.

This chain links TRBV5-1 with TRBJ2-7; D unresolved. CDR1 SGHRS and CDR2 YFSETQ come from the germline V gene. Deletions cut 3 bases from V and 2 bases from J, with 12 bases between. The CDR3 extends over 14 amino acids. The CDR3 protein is CASSSLGQAYEQYF. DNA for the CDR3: TGCGCCAGCAGCTCCCTCGGGCAGGCCTACGAGCAGTACTTC.

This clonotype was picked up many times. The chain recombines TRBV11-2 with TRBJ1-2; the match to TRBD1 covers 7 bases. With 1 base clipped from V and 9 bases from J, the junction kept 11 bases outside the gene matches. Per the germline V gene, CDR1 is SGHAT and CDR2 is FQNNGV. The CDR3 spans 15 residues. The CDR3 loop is CASSLAGTAKASYTF. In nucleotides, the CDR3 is TGTGCCAGCAGCTTAGCCGGGACAGCAAAAGCAAGCTACACCTTC.

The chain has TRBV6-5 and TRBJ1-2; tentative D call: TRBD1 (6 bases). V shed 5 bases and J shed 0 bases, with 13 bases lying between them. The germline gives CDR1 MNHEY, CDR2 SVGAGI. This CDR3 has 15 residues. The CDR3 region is CASSNLQGSNYGYTF. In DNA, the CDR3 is TGTGCCAGCAGTAACCTACAGGGTTCTAACTATGGCTACACCTTC.

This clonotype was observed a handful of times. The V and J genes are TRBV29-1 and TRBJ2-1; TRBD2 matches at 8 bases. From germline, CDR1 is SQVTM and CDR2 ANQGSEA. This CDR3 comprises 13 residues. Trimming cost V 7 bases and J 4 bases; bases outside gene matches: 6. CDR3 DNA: TGCAGCGCAGGCGGGGGGATTTACAATGAGCAGTTCTTC. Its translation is CSAGGGIYNEQFF.

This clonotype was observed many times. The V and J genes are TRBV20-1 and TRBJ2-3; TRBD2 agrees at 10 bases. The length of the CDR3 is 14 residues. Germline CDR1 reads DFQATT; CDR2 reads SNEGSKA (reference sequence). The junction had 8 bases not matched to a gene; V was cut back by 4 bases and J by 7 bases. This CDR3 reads CSATLAGVMNTQYF. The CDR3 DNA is TGCAGTGCTACCCTAGCGGGGGTGATGAATACGCAGTATTTT.

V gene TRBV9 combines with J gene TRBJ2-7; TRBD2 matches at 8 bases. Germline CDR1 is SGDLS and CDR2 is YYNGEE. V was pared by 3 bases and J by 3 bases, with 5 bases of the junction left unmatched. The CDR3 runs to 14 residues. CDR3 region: CASSGGTRGYEQYF. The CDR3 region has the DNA TGTGCCAGCAGCGGGGGGACTAGGGGCTACGAGCAGTACTTC.

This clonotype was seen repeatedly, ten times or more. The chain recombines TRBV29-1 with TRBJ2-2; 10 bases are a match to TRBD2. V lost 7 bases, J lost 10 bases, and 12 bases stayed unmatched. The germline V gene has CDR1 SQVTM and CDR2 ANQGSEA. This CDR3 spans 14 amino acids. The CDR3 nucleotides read TGCAGCGCTGGGACTAGCGTAAATACCCAGGAGCTGTTTTTT. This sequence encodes CSAGTSVNTQELFF.

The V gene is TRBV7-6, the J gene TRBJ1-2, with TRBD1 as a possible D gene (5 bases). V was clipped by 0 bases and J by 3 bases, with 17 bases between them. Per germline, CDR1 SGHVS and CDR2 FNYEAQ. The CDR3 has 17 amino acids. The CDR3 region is CASSLASYRLPYYGYTF. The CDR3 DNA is TGTGCCAGCAGCTTAGCGTCGTACAGGCTCCCTTACTATGGCTACACCTTC.

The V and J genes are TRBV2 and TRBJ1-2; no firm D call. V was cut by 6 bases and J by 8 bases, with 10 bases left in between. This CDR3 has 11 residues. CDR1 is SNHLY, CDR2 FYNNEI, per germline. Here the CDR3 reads CASRLVGGYTF. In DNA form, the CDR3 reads TGTGCCAGCAGACTAGTGGGCGGCTACACCTTC.

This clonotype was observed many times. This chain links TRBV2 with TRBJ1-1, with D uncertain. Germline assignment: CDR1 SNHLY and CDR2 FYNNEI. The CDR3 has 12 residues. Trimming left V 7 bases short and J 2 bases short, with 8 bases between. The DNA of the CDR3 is TGTGCCAGCATAAGAGTAAACACTGAAGCTTTCTTT. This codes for CASIRVNTEAFF. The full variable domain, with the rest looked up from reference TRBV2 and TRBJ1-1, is EPEVTQTPSHQVTQMGQEVILRCVPISNHLYFYWYRQILGQKVEFLVSFYNNEISEKSEIFDDQFSVERPDGSNFTLKIRSTKLEDSAMYFCASIRVNTEAFFGQGTRLTVV.

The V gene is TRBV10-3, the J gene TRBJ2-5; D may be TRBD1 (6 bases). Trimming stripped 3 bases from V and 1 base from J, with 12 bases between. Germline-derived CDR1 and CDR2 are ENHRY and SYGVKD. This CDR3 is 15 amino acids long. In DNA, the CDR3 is TGTGCCATCAGTGAAGGCCGGACAGCCCAAGAGACCCAGTACTTC. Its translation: CAISEGRTAQETQYF.

The CDR3 region has the DNA TGTGCCAGCTCACCACTTTCAGGAAAAAACTATGGCTACACCTTC. As protein: CASSPLSGKNYGYTF. V and J are TRBV18 and TRBJ1-2; D unclear. CDR3 length: 15 amino acids. V was trimmed by 1 base and J by 2 bases, leaving 11 bases between them. CDR1 is KGHSH, CDR2 LQKENI, per germline. Together with reference TRBV18 and TRBJ1-2, the CDR3 gives the full variable domain: NAGVMQNPRHLVRRRGQEARLRCSPMKGHSHVYWYRQLPEEGLKFMVYLQKENIIDESGMPKERFSAEFPKEGPSILRIQQVVRGDSAAYFCASSPLSGKNYGYTFGSGTRLTVV.

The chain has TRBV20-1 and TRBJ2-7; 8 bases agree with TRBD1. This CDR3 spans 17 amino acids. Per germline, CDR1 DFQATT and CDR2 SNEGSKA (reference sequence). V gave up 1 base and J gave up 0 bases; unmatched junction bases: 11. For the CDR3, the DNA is TGCAGTGCTAGAGTCGTCAGGGGGCCCTTACTCTCCTACGAGCAGTACTTC. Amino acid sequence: CSARVVRGPLLSYEQYF.

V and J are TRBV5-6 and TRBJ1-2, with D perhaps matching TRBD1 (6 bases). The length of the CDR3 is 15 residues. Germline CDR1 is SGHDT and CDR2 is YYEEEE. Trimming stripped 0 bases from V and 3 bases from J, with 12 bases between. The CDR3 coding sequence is TGTGCCAGCAGCTTGGATGGGGGGGGCTACTATGGCTACACCTTC. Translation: CASSLDGGGYYGYTF.